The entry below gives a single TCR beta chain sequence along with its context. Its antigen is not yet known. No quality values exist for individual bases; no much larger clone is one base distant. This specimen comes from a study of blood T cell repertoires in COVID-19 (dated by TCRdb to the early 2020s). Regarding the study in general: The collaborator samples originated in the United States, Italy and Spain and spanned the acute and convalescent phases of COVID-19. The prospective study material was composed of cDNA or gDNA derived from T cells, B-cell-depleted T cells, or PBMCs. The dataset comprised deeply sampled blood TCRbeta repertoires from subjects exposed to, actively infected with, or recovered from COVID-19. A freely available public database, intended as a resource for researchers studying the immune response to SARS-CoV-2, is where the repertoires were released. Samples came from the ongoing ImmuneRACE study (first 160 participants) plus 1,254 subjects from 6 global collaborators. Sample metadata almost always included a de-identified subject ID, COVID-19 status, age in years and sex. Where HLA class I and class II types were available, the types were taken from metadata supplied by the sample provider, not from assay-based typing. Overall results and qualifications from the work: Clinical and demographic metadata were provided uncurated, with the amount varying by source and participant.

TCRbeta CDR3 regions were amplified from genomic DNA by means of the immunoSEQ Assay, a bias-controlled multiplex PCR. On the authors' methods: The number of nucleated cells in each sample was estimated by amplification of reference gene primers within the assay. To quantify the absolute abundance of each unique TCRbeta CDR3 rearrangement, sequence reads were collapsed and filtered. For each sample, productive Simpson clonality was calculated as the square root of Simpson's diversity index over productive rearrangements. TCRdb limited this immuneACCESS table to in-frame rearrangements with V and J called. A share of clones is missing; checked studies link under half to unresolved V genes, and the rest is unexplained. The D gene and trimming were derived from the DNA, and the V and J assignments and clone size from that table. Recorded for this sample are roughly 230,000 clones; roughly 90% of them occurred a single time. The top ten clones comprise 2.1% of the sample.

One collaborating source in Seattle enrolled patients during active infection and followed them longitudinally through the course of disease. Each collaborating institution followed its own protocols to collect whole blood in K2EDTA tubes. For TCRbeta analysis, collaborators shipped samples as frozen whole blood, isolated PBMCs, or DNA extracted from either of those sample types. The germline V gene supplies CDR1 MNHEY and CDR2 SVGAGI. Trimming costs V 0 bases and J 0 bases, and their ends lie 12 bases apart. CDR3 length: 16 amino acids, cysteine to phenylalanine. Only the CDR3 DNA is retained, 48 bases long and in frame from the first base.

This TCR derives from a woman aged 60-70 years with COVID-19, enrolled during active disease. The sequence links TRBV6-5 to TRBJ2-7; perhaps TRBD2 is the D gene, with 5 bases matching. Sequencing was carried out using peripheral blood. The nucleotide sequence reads TGTGCCAGCAGTTACTCGCGGGCAGACTACTCCTACGAGCAGTACTTC. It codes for CASSYSRADYSYEQYF.